By frequency, the clone carrying this TCR beta chain is large. The sample originates from a study of CD8 T cells in cerebrospinal fluid in Alzheimer's disease. TCRdb re-called the 10x single-cell sequencing reads and shows each CDR3 protein once, DNA omitted. The sample holds over 650 distinct CDR3 sequences. There are 12 residues in the CDR3. Germline CDR1 and CDR2: DFQATT and SNEGSKA (reference sequence). This clonotype was sampled from a human donor with Parkinson's disease. The chain uses TRBV20-1 and TRBJ2-3. The sample consisted of cerebrospinal fluid. CDR3 in amino acids: CSAGDNADTQYF.